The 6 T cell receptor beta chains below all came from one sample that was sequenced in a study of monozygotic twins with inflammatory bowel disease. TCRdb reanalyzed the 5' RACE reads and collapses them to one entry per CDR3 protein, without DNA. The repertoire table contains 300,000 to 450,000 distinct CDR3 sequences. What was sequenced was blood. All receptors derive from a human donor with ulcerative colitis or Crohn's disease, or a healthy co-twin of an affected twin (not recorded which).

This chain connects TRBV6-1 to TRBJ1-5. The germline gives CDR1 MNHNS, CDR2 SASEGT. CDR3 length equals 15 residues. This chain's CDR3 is CASSGTPYSNQPQHF.

CDR3 in amino acids: CASSSFPGDRGISGANVLTF. This chain joins TRBV12-3 or TRBV12-4 and TRBJ2-6; TCRdb outputs TRBD1, but without DNA this stays unchecked. This CDR3 is 20 amino acids long.

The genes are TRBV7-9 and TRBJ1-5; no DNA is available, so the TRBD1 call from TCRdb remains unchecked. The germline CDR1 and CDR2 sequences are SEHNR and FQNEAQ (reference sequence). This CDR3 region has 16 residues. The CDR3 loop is CASSRTGSGANQPQHF.

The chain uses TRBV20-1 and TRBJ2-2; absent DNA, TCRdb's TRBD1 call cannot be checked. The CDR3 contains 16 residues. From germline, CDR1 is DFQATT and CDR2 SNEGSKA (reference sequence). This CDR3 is CSARDPGQRRTGELFF.

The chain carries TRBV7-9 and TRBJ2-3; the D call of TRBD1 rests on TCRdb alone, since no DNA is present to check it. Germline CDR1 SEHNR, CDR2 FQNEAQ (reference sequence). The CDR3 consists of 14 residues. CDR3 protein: CASSLDGNRDTQYF.

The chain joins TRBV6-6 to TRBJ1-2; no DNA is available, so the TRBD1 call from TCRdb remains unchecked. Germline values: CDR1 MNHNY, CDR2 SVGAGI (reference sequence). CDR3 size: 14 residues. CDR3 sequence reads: CASTKGQAYYGYTF.